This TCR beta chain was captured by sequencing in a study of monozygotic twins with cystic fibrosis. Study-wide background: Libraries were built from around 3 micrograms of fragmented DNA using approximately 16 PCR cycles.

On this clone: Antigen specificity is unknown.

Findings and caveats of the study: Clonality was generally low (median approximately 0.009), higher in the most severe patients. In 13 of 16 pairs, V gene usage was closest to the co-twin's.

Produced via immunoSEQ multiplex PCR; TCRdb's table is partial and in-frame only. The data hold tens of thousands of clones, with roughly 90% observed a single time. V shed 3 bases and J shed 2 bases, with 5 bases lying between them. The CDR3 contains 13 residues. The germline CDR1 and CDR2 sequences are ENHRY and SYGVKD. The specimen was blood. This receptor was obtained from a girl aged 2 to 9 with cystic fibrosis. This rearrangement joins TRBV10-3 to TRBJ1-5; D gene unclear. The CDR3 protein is CAISDSGNQPQHF. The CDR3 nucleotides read TGTGCCATCAGTGATTCCGGCAATCAGCCCCAGCATTTT.